The entry below gives a single T cell receptor (beta chain) sequence along with its context. Trimming at V came to 5 bases and at J to 6 bases, leaving 10 bases not matched to a gene. The germline V gene encodes CDR1 LNHNV and CDR2 YYDKDF (reference sequence). The CDR3 extends over 16 amino acids. Generated by immunoSEQ multiplex PCR, the TCRdb table keeps only in-frame clones and is missing some. The data contain around 250,000 clones, more than 65% of them seen just once; the ten biggest clones take up 3.1%. These data belong to a study of blood T cell repertoires in COVID-19. Study at large: PBMCs, B-cell-depleted T cells, or T cells provided the cDNA or gDNA that made up the material.

The specimen sequenced was peripheral blood. This clonotype was sampled from a woman aged 18-29 years with acute or convalescent COVID-19. V gene TRBV15 combines with J gene TRBJ1-5, with 10 bases aligning to TRBD1. The CDR3 bases are TGTGCCACCAGCGGGACAGGGGCAGAGGTTATTCAGCCCCAGCATTTT. This gives the protein CATSGTGAEVIQPQHF.